This record concerns one TCR beta chain sequence. This entry comes from a study of shared clonotypes between healthy human individuals. In the study overall: Three CD4 naive, three CD4 memory, two CD8 naive and one CD8 memory plate were used per donor.

The data were produced by immunoSEQ multiplex PCR, yet TCRdb's version contains in-frame clones alone and is incomplete. This table holds some 2,500,000 clones, roughly 93% found once. The CDR3 extends over 16 amino acids. The germline gives CDR1 SGHTS, CDR2 YDEGEE. The J segment lost 6 bases and the V segment lost 0 bases, leaving 11 bases of the junction unmatched. The material sequenced was naive CD4+ T cells from PBMCs. Subset described: CD45RA+ positively selected. This chain uses TRBV5-8 with TRBJ1-1; 7 bases line up with TRBD1. This TCR came from a man between 18 and 29 years old in good health. Some clones in this sample may be carry-over from other donors' samples. CDR3 bases: TGTGCCAGCAGCTTGGCCCGAGGGGGCGCGGGATCTGAAGCTTTCTTT. Amino acids: CASSLARGGAGSEAFF.